One and the same sample provided the 15 T cell receptor beta chains below, sequenced in a study of T cell repertoires in cytomegalovirus infection. TCRdb re-called the reads with MiXCR, one entry per CDR3 protein. The repertoire holds about 890,000 distinct CDR3 sequences, with 31% as singletons. No antigens are known for them. The sample consisted of cultured CD8+ T cells from PBMCs, taken from culture after CMV antigen stimulation. These receptors were obtained from a human donor in good health (CMV status not recorded). Some clones in this sample may be carry-over from other donors' samples.

The chain couples TRBV11-3 to TRBJ2-2; 11 bases align to TRBD2. The germline V gene encodes CDR1 SGHNT and CDR2 YENEEA. CDR3 size: 16 residues. J lost 4 bases, V lost 4 bases, and 5 bases had no gene match. CDR3 sequence: CASSSYTSGGTGELFF. The CDR3, as DNA: TGTGCCAGCAGCTCATATACTAGCGGGGGCACCGGGGAGCTGTTTTTT.

The CDR3, as DNA: TGTGCCAGTAGTGCAGGGGTGAACACCGGGGAGCTGTTTTTT. It encodes CASSAGVNTGELFF. The chain uses TRBV19 and TRBJ2-2, with TRBD1 as a possible D gene (6 bases). Looked up from germline, CDR1 is LNHDA and CDR2 is SQIVND (reference sequence). V was trimmed by 5 bases and J by 1 base, leaving 8 bases between them. CDR3 size: 14 residues.

The sample holds a few counts of this clonotype. The chain employs TRBV7-9 and TRBJ1-3; 7 bases align to TRBD1. V lost 4 bases to trimming and J lost 3 bases; unmatched junction nucleotides: 12. Germline V CDR1 and CDR2: SEHNR, FQNEAQ (reference sequence). The CDR3 sequence is 17 residues long. The DNA of the CDR3 is TGTGCCAGCAGCTCCCGTCGGACAGGCGGTAGTGGAAACACCATATATTTT. It translates to CASSSRRTGGSGNTIYF.

In this sample, this clonotype turned up a few times. This chain connects TRBV7-2 to TRBJ2-1; TRBD2 agrees at 7 bases. The CDR3 totals 15 residues. Trimming at V came to 7 bases and at J to 10 bases, leaving 16 bases not matched to a gene. Germline assignment: CDR1 SGHTA and CDR2 FQGNSA. Here the CDR3 reads CASTLGWGREGEQFF. Written as DNA, the CDR3 is TGTGCCAGCACCCTCGGGTGGGGGAGGGAAGGAGAGCAGTTCTTC.

This clonotype was observed a handful of times. The chain links TRBV6-2 or TRBV6-3 to TRBJ2-5, with a weak D call TRBD1 (6 bases). The CDR3 loop spans 17 amino acids. The V end was cut by 2 bases, the J end by 2 bases, with 18 bases between. Germline V gene sequence: CDR1 MNHEY, CDR2 SVGEGT. The CDR3 region has the DNA TGTGCCAGCAGTTACCACACTTACCTGGACAGACAAGAGACCCAGTACTTC. As protein: CASSYHTYLDRQETQYF.

Concerning this clonotype itself: A single base separates this from a much larger clone, so it may be a read error. The genes are TRBV7-9 and TRBJ2-7; 9 nucleotides agree with TRBD1. The germline V gene has CDR1 SEHNR and CDR2 FQNEAQ (reference sequence). The CDR3 has 17 residues. The ends lost 3 bases at V and 4 bases at J; junction bases unmatched: 13. CDR3 coding DNA: TGTGCCAGCAGCTTTTCACCTGGGACAGGGACTACGTACGAGCAGTACTTC. It codes for CASSFSPGTGTTYEQYF.

The chain links TRBV2 to TRBJ1-1; 9 bases line up with TRBD1. This CDR3 contains 14 residues. CDR1 is SNHLY and CDR2 is FYNNEI in the germline V gene. V lost 4 bases to trimming and J lost 5 bases; unmatched junction nucleotides: 5. The CDR3 loop is CASSGTGTGTEAFF. The CDR3 DNA is TGTGCCAGCAGTGGGACCGGGACAGGGACTGAAGCTTTCTTT.

This clonotype was seen a single time. Since the CDR3 does not end with the conserved phenylalanine or tryptophan, this likely comes from a read error. This chain joins TRBV6-1 and TRBJ2-3, with 7 bases matching TRBD2. Germline V gives CDR1 MNHNS, CDR2 SASEGT. J lost 0 bases, V lost 4 bases, and 7 bases had no gene match. The CDR3 length is 16 residues. CDR3 bases: TGTGCCAGCAGTGCCGGACTAGGGTTAAGCACAGATACGCAGTATTCT. This sequence encodes CASSAGLGLSTDTQYS.

Points on this clonotype: Sequence at one end of the junction differs from germline and may be a read error. The chain joins TRBV7-7 to TRBJ2-7, with D maybe TRBD2 (7 bases). CDR3 length: 15 amino acids. Germline V gene lookup returns CDR1 SSHAT and CDR2 FNYEAQ (reference sequence). CDR3 DNA sequence: TGTGCTAGCAGCTTAGGGGCGGGGGCCACCTACGAGCAGTACTTC. Translated: CASSLGAGATYEQYF.

V gene TRBV6-4 combines with J gene TRBJ2-7; 7 bases align to TRBD2. Germline V CDR1 and CDR2: MRHNA, SNTAGT. Germline trimming cut 1 base from V and 13 bases from J; bases unmatched to any gene: 4. The CDR3 has 11 amino acids. The CDR3 sequence: CASSDFGGRYF. The CDR3 DNA follows: TGTGCCAGCAGTGACTTCGGGGGGAGATACTTC.

This clonotype was detected a few times. The chain employs TRBV20-1 and TRBJ2-7; D gene uncertain. The germline V and J ends were trimmed by 6 bases and 5 bases, with 20 bases remaining between them. Germline CDR1 reads DFQATT; CDR2 reads SNEGSKA (reference sequence). The CDR3 totals 14 residues. The CDR3 here is CSAENARVLDEQYF. The CDR3 DNA is TGCAGTGCCGAGAATGCAAGGGTGCTCGACGAGCAGTACTTC.

This clonotype has a count of ten or more. The chain employs TRBV7-9 and TRBJ2-2; D is undetermined. This CDR3 is 13 amino acids long. Trimming removed 3 bases from V and 4 bases from J, with 6 bases in between. Per germline, CDR1 SEHNR and CDR2 FQNEAQ (reference sequence). The CDR3 sequence: CASSFITTGELFF. DNA for the CDR3: TGTGCCAGCAGCTTCATAACCACCGGGGAGCTGTTTTTT.

This clonotype appeared many times. The V call is TRBV7-9, the J call TRBJ1-5; D might be TRBD1 (5 bases). Trimming took off 5 bases at V and 7 bases at J, with 12 bases between the two ends. Germline assignment: CDR1 SEHNR and CDR2 FQNEAQ (reference sequence). This CDR3 is 13 amino acids long. CDR3 sequence: CASSPGSYQPQHF. Here the CDR3 DNA reads TGTGCCAGCAGCCCAGGGAGTTACCAGCCCCAGCATTTT.

In this sample, this clonotype turned up a few times. The V call is TRBV11-3, the J call TRBJ1-1; possibly TRBD1 for D (5 bases). CDR3 size: 14 residues. Trimming shortened V by 7 bases and J by 4 bases, and 16 bases separated the two germline ends. The V gene's germline CDR1 is SGHNT and CDR2 YENEEA. The CDR3: CASTPGPSGTEAFF. DNA for the CDR3: TGTGCCAGCACCCCGGGACCCTCCGGCACTGAAGCTTTCTTT.

As for this clonotype: The junction departs from germline at one end; a sequencing error may be responsible. V and J are TRBV27 and TRBJ2-5, with D perhaps matching TRBD2 (6 bases). The CDR3 loop spans 15 amino acids. Germline assignment: CDR1 MNHEY and CDR2 SMNVEV (reference sequence). CDR3 sequence reads: CANSPTSGRQETQYF. CDR3 nucleotides: TGTGCCAACAGTCCGACGAGCGGGCGCCAAGAGACCCAGTACTTC.